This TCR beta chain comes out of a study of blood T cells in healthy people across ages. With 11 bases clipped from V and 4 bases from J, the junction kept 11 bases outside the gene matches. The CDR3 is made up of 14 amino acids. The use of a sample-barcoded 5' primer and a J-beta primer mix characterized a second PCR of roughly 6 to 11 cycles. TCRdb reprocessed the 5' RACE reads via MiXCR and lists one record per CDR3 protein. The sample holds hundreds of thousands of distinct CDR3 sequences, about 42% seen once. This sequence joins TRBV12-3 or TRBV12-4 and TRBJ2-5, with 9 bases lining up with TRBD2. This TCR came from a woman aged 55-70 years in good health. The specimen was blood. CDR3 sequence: CASVNGGRGETQYF. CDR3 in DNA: TGTGCCTCAGTTAATGGCGGGAGGGGAGAGACCCAGTACTTC.